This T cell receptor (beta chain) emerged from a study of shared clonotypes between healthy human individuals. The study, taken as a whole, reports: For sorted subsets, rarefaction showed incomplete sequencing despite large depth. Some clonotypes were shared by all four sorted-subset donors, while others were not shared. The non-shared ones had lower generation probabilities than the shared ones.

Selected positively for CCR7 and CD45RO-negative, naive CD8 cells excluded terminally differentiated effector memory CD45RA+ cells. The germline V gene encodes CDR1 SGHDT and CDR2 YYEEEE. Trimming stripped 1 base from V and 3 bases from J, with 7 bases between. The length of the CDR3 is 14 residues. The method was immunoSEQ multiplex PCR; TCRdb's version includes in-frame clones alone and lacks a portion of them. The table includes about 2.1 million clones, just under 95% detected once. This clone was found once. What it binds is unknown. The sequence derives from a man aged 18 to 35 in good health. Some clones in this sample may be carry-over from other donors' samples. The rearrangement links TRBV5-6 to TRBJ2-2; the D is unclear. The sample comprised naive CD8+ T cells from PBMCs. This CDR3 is CASSLRPDTGELFF. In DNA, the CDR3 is TGTGCCAGCAGCTTGCGTCCAGACACCGGGGAGCTGTTTTTT.